This T cell receptor (beta chain) was identified in a study of CD8 T cells in ankylosing spondylitis. The CDR3 covers 13 residues. CDR1 is SQVTM, CDR2 ANQGSEA, per germline. J gave up 6 bases and V 5 bases, and 7 bases lay outside the gene matches. TCRdb reanalysed the 5' RACE reads using MiXCR and keeps one entry per CDR3 protein. This sample has 230,000 or so distinct CDR3 sequences; about 18% occur once, and the top ten carry around 33%. Worth noting for this clonotype: Its specificity is not known.

Study conclusions and caveats: The authors reported significant enrichment of disease-linked clones in matched ankylosing spondylitis synovial fluid.

The rearrangement joins TRBV29-1 to TRBJ1-1; the match to TRBD1 covers 9 bases. The clonotype was recovered from a male donor with ankylosing spondylitis or in good health (not recorded which). Source material: blood, either unsorted or a sorted T cell fraction (not recorded which). CDR3 residues: CSVPGQGRAEAFF. The CDR3, as DNA: TGCAGCGTTCCGGGACAGGGTCGCGCTGAAGCTTTCTTT. Variable domain in full (rest from reference TRBV29-1 and TRBJ1-1): SAVISQKPSRDICQRGTSLTIQCQVDSQVTMMFWYRQQPGQSLTLIATANQGSEATYESGFVIDKFPISRPNLTFSTLTVSNMSPEDSSIYLCSVPGQGRAEAFFGQGTRLTVV.